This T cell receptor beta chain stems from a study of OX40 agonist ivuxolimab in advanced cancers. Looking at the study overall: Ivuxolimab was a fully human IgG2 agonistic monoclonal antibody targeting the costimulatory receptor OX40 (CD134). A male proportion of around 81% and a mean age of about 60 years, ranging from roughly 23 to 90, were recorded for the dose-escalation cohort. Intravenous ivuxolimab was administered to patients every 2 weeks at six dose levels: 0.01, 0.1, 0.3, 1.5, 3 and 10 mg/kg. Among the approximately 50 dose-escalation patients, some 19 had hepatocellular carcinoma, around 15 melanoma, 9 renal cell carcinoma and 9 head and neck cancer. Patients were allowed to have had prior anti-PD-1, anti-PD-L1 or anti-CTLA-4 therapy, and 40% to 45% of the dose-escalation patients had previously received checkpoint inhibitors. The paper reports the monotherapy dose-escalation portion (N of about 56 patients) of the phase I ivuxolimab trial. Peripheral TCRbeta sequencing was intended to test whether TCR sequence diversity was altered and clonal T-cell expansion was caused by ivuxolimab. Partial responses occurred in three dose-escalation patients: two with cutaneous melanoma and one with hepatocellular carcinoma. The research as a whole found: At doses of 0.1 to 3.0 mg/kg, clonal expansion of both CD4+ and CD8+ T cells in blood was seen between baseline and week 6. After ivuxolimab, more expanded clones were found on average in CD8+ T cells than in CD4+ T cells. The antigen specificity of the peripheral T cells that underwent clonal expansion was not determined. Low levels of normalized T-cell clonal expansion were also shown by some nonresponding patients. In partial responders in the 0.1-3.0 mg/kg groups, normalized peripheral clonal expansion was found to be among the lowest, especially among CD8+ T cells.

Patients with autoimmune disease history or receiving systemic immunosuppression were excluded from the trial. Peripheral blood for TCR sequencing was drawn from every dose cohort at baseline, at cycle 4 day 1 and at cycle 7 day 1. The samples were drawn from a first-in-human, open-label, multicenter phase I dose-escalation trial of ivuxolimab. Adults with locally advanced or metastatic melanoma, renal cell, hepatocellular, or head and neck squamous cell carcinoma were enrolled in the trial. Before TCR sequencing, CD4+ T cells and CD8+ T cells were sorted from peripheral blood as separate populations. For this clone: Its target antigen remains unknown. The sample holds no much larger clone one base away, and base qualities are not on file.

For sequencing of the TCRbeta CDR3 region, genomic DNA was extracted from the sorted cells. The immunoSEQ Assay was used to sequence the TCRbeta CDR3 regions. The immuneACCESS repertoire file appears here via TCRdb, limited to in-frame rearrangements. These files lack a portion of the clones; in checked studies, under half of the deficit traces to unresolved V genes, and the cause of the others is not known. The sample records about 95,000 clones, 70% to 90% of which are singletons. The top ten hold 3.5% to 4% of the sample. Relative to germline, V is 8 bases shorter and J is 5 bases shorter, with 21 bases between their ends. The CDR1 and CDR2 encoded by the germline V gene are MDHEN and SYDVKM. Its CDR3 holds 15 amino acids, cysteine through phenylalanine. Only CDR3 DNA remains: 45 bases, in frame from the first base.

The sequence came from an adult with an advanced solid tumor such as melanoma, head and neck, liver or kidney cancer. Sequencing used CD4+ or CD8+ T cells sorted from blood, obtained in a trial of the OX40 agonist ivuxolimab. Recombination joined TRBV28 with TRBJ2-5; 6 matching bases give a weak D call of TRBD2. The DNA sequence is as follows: TGTGCCAGCCAACGGGAGACCGGTTTTGGTGAGACCCAGTACTTC. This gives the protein CASQRETGFGETQYF. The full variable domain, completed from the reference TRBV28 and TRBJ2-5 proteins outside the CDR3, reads DVKVTQSSRYLVKRTGEKVFLECVQDMDHENMFWYRQDPGLGLRLIYFSYDVKMKEKGDIPEGYSVSREKKERFSLILESASTNQTSMYLCASQRETGFGETQYFGPGTRLLVL.